This TCR beta chain was profiled in a study of T cell responses to AZD1222 COVID-19 vaccine. From germline, CDR1 is SEHNR and CDR2 FQNEAQ (reference sequence). The V end lost 1 base, the J end lost 7 bases, and 8 bases lay between the germline ends. The CDR3 loop spans 12 amino acids. For this clone: Its antigen is unidentified.

Findings and limits, study-wide: Dominant CD4 TCR responses targeted spike regions 160-218 and 743-854. Baseline serostatus was positive in only six AZD1222 recipients. Spike-specific TCR depth and breadth grew after two AZD1222 doses. Donors were largely white British and mainly female; clonal diversity was possibly underestimated.

Profiled with immunoSEQ multiplex PCR; TCRdb holds only in-frame clones, not every one. The table has roughly 100,000 clones, about 90% seen once. This receptor was obtained from an adult who received the AZD1222 COVID-19 vaccine. The chain recombines TRBV7-9 with TRBJ2-7; the D gene is possibly TRBD1 (5 bases). The starting material was peripheral blood, obtained 28 days after the second AZD1222 dose. CDR3 bases: TGTGCCAGCAGCTTAGAGGACACGGAGCAGTACTTC. Its protein product is CASSLEDTEQYF.